This TCR beta chain was recorded in a study of blood T cell repertoires in COVID-19. Germline values: CDR1 SGDLS, CDR2 YYNGEE. The CDR3 contains 17 residues. The V and J ends lost 0 bases and 4 bases respectively, with 19 bases between them. Profiled with immunoSEQ multiplex PCR; TCRdb holds only in-frame clones, not every one. The sample has about 170,000 clones, almost 85% seen once. The chain links TRBV9 to TRBJ2-5; weak D call: TRBD2 (6 bases). The receptor comes from a middle-aged man who had recovered from COVID-19. The sequenced material came from peripheral blood. CDR3 in DNA: TGTGCCAGCAGCGTAGGGGGACTTGGTAGTGGGATAGAGACCCAGTACTTC. Protein product: CASSVGGLGSGIETQYF. Full variable domain (rest looked up from reference TRBV9 and TRBJ2-5): DSGVTQTPKHLITATGQRVTLRCSPRSGDLSVYWYQQSLDQGLQFLIQYYNGEERAKGNILERFSAQQFPDLHSELNLSSLELGDSALYFCASSVGGLGSGIETQYFGPGTRLLVL.